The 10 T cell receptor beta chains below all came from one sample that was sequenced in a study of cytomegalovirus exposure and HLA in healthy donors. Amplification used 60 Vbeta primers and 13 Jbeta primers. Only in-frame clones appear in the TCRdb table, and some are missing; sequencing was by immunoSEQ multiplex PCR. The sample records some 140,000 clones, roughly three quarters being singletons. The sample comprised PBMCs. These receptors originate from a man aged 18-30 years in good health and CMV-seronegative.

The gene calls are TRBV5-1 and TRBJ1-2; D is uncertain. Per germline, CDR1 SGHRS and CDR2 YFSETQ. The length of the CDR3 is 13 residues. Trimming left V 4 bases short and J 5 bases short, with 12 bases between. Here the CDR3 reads CASSRDLGYGYTF. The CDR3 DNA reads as TGCGCCAGCAGCCGGGATTTAGGGTATGGCTACACCTTC.

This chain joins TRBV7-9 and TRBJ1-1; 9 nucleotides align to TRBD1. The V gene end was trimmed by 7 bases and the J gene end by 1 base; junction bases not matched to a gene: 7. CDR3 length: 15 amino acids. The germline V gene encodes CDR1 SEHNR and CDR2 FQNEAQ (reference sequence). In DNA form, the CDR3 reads TGTGCCAGCACCCAGACAGGGGGTAGGAACACTGAAGCTTTCTTT. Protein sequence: CASTQTGGRNTEAFF.

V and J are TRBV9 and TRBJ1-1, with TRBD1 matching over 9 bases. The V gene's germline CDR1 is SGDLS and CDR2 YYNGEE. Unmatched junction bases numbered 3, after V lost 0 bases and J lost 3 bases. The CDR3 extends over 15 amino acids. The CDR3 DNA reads TGTGCCAGCAGCGTAGAAGGACAGGGGTACACTGAAGCTTTCTTT. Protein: CASSVEGQGYTEAFF.

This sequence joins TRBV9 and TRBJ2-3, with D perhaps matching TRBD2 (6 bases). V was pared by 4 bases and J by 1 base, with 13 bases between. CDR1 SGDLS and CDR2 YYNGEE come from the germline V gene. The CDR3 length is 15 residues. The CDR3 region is CASSPRDWRTDTQYF. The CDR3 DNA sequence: TGTGCCAGCAGCCCACGGGACTGGCGCACAGATACGCAGTATTTT. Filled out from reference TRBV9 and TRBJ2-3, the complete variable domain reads DSGVTQTPKHLITATGQRVTLRCSPRSGDLSVYWYQQSLDQGLQFLIQYYNGEERAKGNILERFSAQQFPDLHSELNLSSLELGDSALYFCASSPRDWRTDTQYFGPGTRLTVL.

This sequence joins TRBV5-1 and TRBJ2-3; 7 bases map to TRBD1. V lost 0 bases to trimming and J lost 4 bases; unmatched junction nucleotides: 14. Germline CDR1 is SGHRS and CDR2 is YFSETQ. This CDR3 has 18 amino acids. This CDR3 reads CASSLASQAGGFADTQYF. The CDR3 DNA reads TGCGCCAGCAGCTTGGCCTCACAAGCAGGGGGATTTGCAGATACGCAGTATTTT. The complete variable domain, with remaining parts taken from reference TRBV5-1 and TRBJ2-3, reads KAGVTQTPRYLIKTRGQQVTLSCSPISGHRSVSWYQQTPGQGLQFLFEYFSETQRNKGNFPGRFSGRQFSNSRSEMNVSTLELGDSALYLCASSLASQAGGFADTQYFGPGTRLTVL.

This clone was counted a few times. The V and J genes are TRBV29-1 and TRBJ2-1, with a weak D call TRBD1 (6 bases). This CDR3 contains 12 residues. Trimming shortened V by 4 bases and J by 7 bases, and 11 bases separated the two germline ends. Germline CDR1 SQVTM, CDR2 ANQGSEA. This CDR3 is CSVVAGENEQFF. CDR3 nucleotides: TGCAGCGTTGTGGCAGGGGAAAATGAGCAGTTCTTC.

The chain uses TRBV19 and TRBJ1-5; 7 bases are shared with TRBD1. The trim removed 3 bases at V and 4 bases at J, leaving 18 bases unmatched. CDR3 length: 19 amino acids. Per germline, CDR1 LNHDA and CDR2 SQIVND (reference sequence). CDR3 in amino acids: CASSMFGKGAIWANQPQHF. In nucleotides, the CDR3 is TGTGCCAGTAGTATGTTCGGGAAGGGGGCAATTTGGGCAAATCAGCCCCAGCATTTT.

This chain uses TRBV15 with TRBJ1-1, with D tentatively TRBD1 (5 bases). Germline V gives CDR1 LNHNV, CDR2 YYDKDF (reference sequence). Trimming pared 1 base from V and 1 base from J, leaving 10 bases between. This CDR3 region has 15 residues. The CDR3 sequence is CATSRAGAGNTEAFF. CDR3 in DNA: TGTGCCACCAGCAGAGCTGGGGCCGGGAACACTGAAGCTTTCTTT.

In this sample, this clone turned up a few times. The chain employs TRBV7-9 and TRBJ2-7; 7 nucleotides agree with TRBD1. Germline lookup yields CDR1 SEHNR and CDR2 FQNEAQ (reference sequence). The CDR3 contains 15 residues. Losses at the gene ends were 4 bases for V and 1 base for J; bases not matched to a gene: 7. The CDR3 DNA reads TGTGCCAGCAGCTCGACAGGGCCCACGTCCTACGAGCAGTACTTC. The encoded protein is CASSSTGPTSYEQYF.

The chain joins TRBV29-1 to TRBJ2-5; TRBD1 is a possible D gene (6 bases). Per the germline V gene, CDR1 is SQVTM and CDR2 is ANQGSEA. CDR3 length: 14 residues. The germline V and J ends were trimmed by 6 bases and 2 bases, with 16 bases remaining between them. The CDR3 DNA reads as TGCAGCGTCGCCAAGGACAGTCCACAAGAGACCCAGTACTTC. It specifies CSVAKDSPQETQYF. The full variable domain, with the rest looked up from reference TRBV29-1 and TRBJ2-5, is SAVISQKPSRDICQRGTSLTIQCQVDSQVTMMFWYRQQPGQSLTLIATANQGSEATYESGFVIDKFPISRPNLTFSTLTVSNMSPEDSSIYLCSVAKDSPQETQYFGPGTRLLVL.